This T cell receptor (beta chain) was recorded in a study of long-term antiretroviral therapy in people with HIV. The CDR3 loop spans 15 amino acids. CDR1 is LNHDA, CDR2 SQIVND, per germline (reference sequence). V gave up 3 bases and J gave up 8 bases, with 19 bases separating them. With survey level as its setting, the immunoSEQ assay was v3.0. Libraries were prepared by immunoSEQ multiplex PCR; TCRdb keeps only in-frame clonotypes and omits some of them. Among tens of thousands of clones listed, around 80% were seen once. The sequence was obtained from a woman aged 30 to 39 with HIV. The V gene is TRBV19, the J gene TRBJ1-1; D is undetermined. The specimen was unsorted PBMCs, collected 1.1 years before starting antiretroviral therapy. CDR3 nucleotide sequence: TGTGCCAGTAGTATTCAGTGGGCAGTTCAGGCCGAAGCTTTCTTT. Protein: CASSIQWAVQAEAFF.